These 15 T cell receptor beta chains share one sample of origin, sequenced in a study of T cell repertoires in cytomegalovirus infection. Their target antigens are unknown. One entry per CDR3 protein results from TCRdb running MiXCR on the reads. The sample carries approximately 1,000,000 distinct CDR3 sequences, about a third recorded once. Sequences were derived from cultured CD8+ T cells from PBMCs, sampled from culture after CMV antigen stimulation. Receptor source: a human donor in good health (CMV status not recorded). Some clones in this sample may be carry-over from other donors' samples.

This clonotype was seen repeatedly, ten times or more. V usage is TRBV7-6 and J usage is TRBJ1-1; unclear D gene. CDR3 size: 14 residues. Germline CDR1 reads SGHVS; CDR2 reads FNYEAQ. Between the trimmed V and J ends, which lost 1 base and 3 bases, there was a span of 9 bases. CDR3 residues: CASSLGRSYTEAFF. CDR3 coding DNA: TGTGCCAGCAGCTTAGGCAGGAGCTACACTGAAGCTTTCTTT.

The chain is built from TRBV11-2 and TRBJ2-7; D is undetermined. There are 12 residues in the CDR3. Trimming removed 3 bases from V and 8 bases from J, with 11 bases in between. Germline V gene sequence: CDR1 SGHAT, CDR2 FQNNGV. The CDR3 spells CASSFSSYKQYV. CDR3 DNA: TGTGCCAGCAGCTTCTCGTCATACAAGCAGTACGTC.

V and J are TRBV7-9 and TRBJ2-7, with 9 bases fitting TRBD2. Germline CDR1 is SEHNR and CDR2 is FQNEAQ (reference sequence). V dropped 5 bases and J dropped 2; count of bases not matched to a gene: 7. This CDR3 has 15 amino acids. The CDR3, as DNA: TGTGCCAGCAGCACGACTAGCGGCCAGACCTACGAGCAGTACGTC. It translates to CASSTTSGQTYEQYV.

This clonotype has just a few counts. The junction departs from germline at one end; a sequencing error may be responsible. The genes are TRBV5-3 and TRBJ2-3, with 10 bases matching TRBD1. TRBV5-3 is identified as an open reading frame with a role that is uncertain. CDR3 length: 15 amino acids. The CDR3, as DNA: TGTGCCAGCAGCTTCGACAGGGGGCACGCCGATACGCAGTATTTT. Translating it yields CASSFDRGHADTQYF.

The sample holds a few counts of this clonotype. The genes are TRBV4-1 and TRBJ2-5, with D perhaps TRBD2 (5 bases). The V gene lost 1 base and the J gene lost 3 bases, with 9 bases spanning the gap. CDR1 is MGHRA and CDR2 is YSYEKL in the germline V gene. The length of the CDR3 is 14 residues. The chain's CDR3 is CASSQVTGKETQYF. The CDR3 DNA sequence: TGCGCCAGCAGCCAAGTTACGGGGAAAGAGACCCAGTACTTC.

The gene calls are TRBV9 and TRBJ2-3; D may match TRBD1 or TRBD2 (6 bases each). Per germline, CDR1 SGDLS and CDR2 YYNGEE. The germline V and J ends were trimmed by 4 bases and 2 bases, with 17 bases remaining between them. The CDR3 has 16 residues. CDR3 nucleotide sequence: TGTGCCAGCAGCCCTCCTACGGGGGCGTCCACAGATACGCAGTATTTT. This gives the protein CASSPPTGASTDTQYF.

The J gene is TRBJ2-5, the V gene TRBV12-3 or TRBV12-4; unclear D gene. V dropped 7 bases and J dropped 4 bases, with 13 bases sitting between them. The CDR3 covers 13 residues. Written as DNA, the CDR3 is TGTGCCAGCATTCCGGACCTCGGAGAGACCCAGTACTTC. Amino acid sequence: CASIPDLGETQYF.

The V gene is TRBV7-6, the J gene TRBJ2-2; D call uncertain. The CDR3 spans 14 residues. V dropped 5 bases and J dropped 5 bases, with 12 bases sitting between them. CDR1 and CDR2 (germline): SGHVS, FNYEAQ. CDR3 nucleotides: TGTGCCAGCAGCCCCACCCGACAAACCGGGGAGCTGTTTTTT. It translates to CASSPTRQTGELFF.

This chain links TRBV6-1 with TRBJ1-1; D not certain. Trimming cost V 6 bases and J 6 bases, with 8 bases left between them. Germline V gives CDR1 MNHNS, CDR2 SASEGT. The CDR3 is made up of 11 amino acids. Here the CDR3 reads CASSERSEAFF. The CDR3 region has the DNA TGTGCCAGCAGCGAACGGTCTGAAGCTTTCTTT.

This rearrangement joins TRBV19 to TRBJ2-1; either TRBD1 or TRBD2 may fit D (6 bases each). CDR3 length equals 15 residues. V gave up 3 bases and J gave up 6 bases, with 15 bases separating them. Germline V gene data show CDR1 as LNHDA and CDR2 as SQIVND (reference sequence). CDR3 sequence: CASSILGGPVNEQFF. The CDR3 nucleotides read TGTGCCAGTAGTATCCTTGGGGGGCCGGTCAATGAGCAGTTCTTC.

This clonotype was detected many times. J is TRBJ2-6 and V is TRBV12-3 or TRBV12-4, with 9 bases matching TRBD1. CDR3 length: 16 residues. V trimming: 5 bases; J trimming: 2 bases; junction bases outside the gene matches: 4. In DNA form, the CDR3 reads TGTGCCAGCAGTCCGGGACAGGGAACTGGGGCCAACGTCCTGACTTTC. Amino acids: CASSPGQGTGANVLTF.

The rearrangement joins TRBV19 to TRBJ1-1; D unclear. The ends were cut back, 2 bases at V and 0 bases at J, with 16 bases in the middle. The CDR3 runs to 17 residues. Germline CDR1 reads LNHDA; CDR2 reads SQIVND (reference sequence). The CDR3 bases are TGTGCCAGTAGTATACCCCCCCAAGGAAAAATGAACACTGAAGCTTTCTTT. It translates to CASSIPPQGKMNTEAFF.

This clonotype was detected ten times or more. The CDR3 DNA sequence: TGTGCCAGCAGTCGGCCGGGACTAGCGGGGGAAGAGACCCAGTACTTC. This sequence encodes CASSRPGLAGEETQYF. The chain couples TRBV7-9 to TRBJ2-5; 14 bases agree with TRBD2. Germline trimming cut 6 bases from V and 3 bases from J; bases unmatched to any gene: 6. CDR1 is SEHNR, CDR2 FQNEAQ, per germline (reference sequence). This CDR3 region has 16 residues.

Written as DNA, the CDR3 is TGCGCCAGCAGCTCGACCATGAGGGACTATGGCTACACCTTC. Protein product: CASSSTMRDYGYTF. The chain combines TRBV5-1 with TRBJ1-2, with D unclear. The CDR3 consists of 14 residues. The germline V gene encodes CDR1 SGHRS and CDR2 YFSETQ. The ends were cut back, 3 bases at V and 3 bases at J, with 12 bases in the middle.

The chain couples TRBV3-1 to TRBJ2-7; 14 bases agree with TRBD2. Germline V CDR1 and CDR2: LGHDT, YNNKEL (reference sequence). V dropped 4 bases and J dropped 4; count of bases not matched to a gene: 6. This CDR3 comprises 16 residues. The CDR3 coding sequence is TGTGCCAGCAGCCGGACGGGACTAGCGGGGGAGTACGAGCAGTACGTC. It translates to CASSRTGLAGEYEQYV.